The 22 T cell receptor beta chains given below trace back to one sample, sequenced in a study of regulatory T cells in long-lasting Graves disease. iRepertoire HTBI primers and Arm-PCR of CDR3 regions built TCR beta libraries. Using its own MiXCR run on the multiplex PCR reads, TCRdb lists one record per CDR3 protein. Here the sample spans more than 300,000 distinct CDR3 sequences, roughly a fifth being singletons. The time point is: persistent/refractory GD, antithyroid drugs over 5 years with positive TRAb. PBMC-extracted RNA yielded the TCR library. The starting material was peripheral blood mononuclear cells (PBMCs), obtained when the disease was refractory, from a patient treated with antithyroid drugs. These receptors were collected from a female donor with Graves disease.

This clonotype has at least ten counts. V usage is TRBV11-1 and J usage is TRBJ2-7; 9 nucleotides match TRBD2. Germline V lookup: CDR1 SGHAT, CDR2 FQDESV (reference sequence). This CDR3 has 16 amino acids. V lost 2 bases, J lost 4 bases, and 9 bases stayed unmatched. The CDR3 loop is CASSLSGLANFYEQYF. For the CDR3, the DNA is TGTGCCAGCAGCTTATCTGGACTAGCGAATTTTTACGAGCAGTACTTC.

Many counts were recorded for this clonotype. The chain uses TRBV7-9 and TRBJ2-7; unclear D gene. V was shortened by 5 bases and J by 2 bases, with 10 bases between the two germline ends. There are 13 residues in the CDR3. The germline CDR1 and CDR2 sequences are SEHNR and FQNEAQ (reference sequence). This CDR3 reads CASSPTSAYEQYF. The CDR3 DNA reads TGTGCCAGCAGCCCGACTTCCGCCTACGAGCAGTACTTC.

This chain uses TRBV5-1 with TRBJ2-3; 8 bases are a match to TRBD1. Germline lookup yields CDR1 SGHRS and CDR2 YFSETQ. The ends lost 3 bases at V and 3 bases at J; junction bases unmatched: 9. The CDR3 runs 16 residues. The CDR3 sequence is CASSWRGDRLTDTQYF. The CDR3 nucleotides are TGCGCCAGCAGCTGGAGAGGGGACAGGCTGACAGATACGCAGTATTTT.

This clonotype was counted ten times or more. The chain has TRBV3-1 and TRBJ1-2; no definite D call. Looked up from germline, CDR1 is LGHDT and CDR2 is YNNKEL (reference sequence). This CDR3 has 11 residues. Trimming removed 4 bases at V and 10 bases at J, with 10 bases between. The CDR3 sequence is CASSRSHYYTF. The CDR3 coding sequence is TGTGCCAGCAGCCGCAGCCACTACTACACCTTC.

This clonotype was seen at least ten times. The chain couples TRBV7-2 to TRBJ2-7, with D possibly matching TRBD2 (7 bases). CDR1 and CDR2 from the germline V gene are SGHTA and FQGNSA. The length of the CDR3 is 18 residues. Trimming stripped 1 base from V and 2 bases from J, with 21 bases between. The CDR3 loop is CASSLGWRGPIPTYEQYF. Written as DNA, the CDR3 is TGTGCCAGCAGCTTAGGGTGGCGGGGGCCCATCCCTACCTACGAGCAGTACTTC.

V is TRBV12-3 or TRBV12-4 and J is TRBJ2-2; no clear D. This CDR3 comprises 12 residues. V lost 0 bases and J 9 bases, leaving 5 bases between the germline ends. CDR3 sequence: CASSLAPRELFF. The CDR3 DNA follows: TGTGCCAGCAGTTTAGCGCCCCGGGAGCTGTTTTTT.

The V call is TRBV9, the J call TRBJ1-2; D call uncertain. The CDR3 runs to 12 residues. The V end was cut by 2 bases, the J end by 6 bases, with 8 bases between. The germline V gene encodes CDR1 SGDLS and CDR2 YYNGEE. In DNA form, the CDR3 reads TGTGCCAGCAGCGTCGACGGAGATGGCTACACCTTC. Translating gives CASSVDGDGYTF.

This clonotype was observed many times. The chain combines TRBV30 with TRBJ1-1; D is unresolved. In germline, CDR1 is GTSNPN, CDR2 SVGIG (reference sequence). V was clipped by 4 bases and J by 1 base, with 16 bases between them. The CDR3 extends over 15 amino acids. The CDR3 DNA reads TGTGCCTGGACCGAGAGGAGCGCGGGGAACACTGAAGCTTTCTTT. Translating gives CAWTERSAGNTEAFF.

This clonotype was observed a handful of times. CDR3 protein: CASHRPGTSDPDTQYF. CDR3 DNA sequence: TGTGCCAGTCACCGTCCCGGGACTAGCGATCCAGATACGCAGTATTTT. The chain carries TRBV2 and TRBJ2-3, with TRBD2 matching 10 bases. Germline V CDR1 and CDR2: SNHLY, FYNNEI. The V gene end was trimmed by 9 bases and the J gene end by 4 bases; junction bases not matched to a gene: 13. This CDR3 is 16 amino acids long.

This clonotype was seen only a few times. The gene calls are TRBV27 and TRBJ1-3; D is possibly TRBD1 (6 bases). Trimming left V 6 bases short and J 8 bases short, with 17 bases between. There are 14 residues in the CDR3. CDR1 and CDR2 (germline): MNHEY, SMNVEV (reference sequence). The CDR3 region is CASREGGLLDTIYF. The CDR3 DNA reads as TGTGCCAGCAGAGAAGGGGGGTTATTAGACACCATATATTTT.

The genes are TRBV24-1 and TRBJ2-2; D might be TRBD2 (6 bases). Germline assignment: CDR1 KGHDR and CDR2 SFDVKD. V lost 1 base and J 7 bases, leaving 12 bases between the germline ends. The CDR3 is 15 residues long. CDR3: CATSDFGGLDGELFF. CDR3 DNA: TGTGCCACCAGTGATTTCGGGGGTTTGGACGGGGAGCTGTTTTTT.

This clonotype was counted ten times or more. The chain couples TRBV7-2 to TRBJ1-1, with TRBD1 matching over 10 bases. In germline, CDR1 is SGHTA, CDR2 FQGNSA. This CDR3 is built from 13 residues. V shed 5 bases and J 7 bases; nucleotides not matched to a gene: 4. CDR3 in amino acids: CASSERTGGEAFF. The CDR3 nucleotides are TGTGCCAGCAGCGAACGGACAGGGGGTGAAGCTTTCTTT.

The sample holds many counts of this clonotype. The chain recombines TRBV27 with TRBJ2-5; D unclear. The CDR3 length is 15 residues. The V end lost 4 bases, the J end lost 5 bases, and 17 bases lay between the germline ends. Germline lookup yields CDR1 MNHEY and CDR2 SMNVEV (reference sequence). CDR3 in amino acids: CASSSRPGPRETQYF. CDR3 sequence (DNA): TGTGCCAGCAGTTCCCGCCCAGGCCCTCGGGAGACCCAGTACTTC.

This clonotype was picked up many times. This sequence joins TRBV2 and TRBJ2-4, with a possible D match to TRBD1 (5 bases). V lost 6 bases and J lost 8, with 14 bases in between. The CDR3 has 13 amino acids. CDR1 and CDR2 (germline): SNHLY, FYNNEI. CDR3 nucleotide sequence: TGTGCCAGCAGAGCCCCGGACACCTACATTCAGTACTTC. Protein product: CASRAPDTYIQYF.

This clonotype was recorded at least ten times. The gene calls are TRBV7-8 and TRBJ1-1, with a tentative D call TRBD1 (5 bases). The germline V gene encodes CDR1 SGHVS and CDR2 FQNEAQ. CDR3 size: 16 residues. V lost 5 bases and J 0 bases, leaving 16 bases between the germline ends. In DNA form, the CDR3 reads TGTGCCAGCAGCCCCTGGGGAGGGGAGCTGAACACTGAAGCTTTCTTT. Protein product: CASSPWGGELNTEAFF.

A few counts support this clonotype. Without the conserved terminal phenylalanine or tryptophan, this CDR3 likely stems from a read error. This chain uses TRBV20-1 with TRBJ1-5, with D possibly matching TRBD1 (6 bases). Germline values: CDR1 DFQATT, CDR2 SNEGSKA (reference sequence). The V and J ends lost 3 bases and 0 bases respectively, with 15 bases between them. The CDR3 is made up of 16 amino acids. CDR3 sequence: CSASWTEGDSNQPQHL. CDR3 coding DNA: TGCAGTGCTAGTTGGACAGAAGGGGATAGCAATCAGCCCCAGCATCTT.

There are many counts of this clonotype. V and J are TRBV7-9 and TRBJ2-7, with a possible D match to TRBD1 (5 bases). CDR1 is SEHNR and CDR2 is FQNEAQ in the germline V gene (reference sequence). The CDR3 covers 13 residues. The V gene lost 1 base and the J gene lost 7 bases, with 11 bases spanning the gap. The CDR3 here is CASSLEVAGEQYF. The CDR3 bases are TGTGCCAGCAGCTTAGAGGTGGCAGGGGAGCAGTACTTC.

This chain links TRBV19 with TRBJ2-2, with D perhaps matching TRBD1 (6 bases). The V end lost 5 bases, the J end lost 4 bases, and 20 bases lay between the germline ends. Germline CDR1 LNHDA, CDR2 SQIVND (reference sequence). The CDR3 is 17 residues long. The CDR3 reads CASSPPPGSTGTGELFF. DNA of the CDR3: TGTGCCAGTAGTCCCCCCCCGGGCTCGACAGGCACCGGGGAGCTGTTTTTT.

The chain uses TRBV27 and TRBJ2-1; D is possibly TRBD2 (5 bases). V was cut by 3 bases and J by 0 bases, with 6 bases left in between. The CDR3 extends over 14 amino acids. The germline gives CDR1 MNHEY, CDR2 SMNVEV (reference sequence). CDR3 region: CASSFLASYNEQFF. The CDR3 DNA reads TGTGCCAGCAGTTTCCTAGCCTCCTACAATGAGCAGTTCTTC.

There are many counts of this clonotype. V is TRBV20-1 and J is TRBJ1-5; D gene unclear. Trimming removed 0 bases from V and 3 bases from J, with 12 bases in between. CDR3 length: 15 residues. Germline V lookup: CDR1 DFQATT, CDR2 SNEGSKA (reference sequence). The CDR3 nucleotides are TGCAGTGCTAGAGAGTCCGGCTCTTTCAATCAGCCCCAGCATTTT. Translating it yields CSARESGSFNQPQHF.

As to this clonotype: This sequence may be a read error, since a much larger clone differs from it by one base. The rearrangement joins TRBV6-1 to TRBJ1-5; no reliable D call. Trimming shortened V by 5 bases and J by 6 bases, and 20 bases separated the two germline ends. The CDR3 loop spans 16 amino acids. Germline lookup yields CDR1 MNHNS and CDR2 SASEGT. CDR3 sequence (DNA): TGTGCCAGCAGTCCTTCTTTTGCGGGTAGTGGTCAGCCCCAGCATTTT. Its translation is CASSPSFAGSGQPQHF.

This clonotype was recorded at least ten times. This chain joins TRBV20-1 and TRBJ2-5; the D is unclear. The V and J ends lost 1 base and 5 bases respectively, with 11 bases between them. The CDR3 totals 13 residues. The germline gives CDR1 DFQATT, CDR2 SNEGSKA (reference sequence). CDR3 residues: CSARGTGRETQYF. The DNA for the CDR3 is TGCAGTGCTAGAGGAACGGGTAGGGAGACCCAGTACTTC.